A single sample gave rise to the 32 T cell receptor beta chains below, sequenced in a study of blood T cell repertoires in COVID-19. Clones were sequenced by immunoSEQ multiplex PCR, and TCRdb holds only the in-frame ones, with some missing. The sample contains just under 150,000 clones, 84% of which appear only once. Sequencing was carried out using peripheral blood. These receptors originate from a human donor in a cohort sampled during active COVID-19.

Details on this clone: Relative to the germline gene, one junction end is altered; a read error may explain this. The chain links TRBV7-7 to TRBJ2-1; unclear D gene. CDR3 length equals 13 residues. CDR1 is SSHAT and CDR2 is FNYEAQ in the germline V gene (reference sequence). The CDR3: CASSLGRYNEQFF. In DNA, the CDR3 is TGTGCTAGCAGCCTTGGCAGATACAATGAGCAGTTCTTC.

The CDR3 loop reads CASRPLTGTYNEQFF. The CDR3 region has the DNA TGTGCCAGCAGACCCCTAACGGGAACCTACAATGAGCAGTTCTTC. V and J are TRBV7-9 and TRBJ2-1; tentative D call: TRBD2 (5 bases). The V gene lost 6 bases and the J gene lost 2 bases, with 14 bases spanning the gap. The CDR3 spans 15 residues. Per germline, CDR1 SEHNR and CDR2 FQNEAQ (reference sequence).

The V call is TRBV29-1, the J call TRBJ2-1; 9 nucleotides align to TRBD2. The CDR3 runs 17 residues. The germline V gene encodes CDR1 SQVTM and CDR2 ANQGSEA. The CDR3 region is CSAARGGYRSSYNEQFF. CDR3 in DNA: TGCAGTGCCGCGCGGGGGGGGTACCGGAGCTCCTACAATGAGCAGTTCTTC.

This chain joins TRBV6-4 and TRBJ2-1, with TRBD2 identical over 7 bases. V lost 2 bases to trimming and J lost 4 bases; unmatched junction nucleotides: 11. Germline CDR1 is MRHNA and CDR2 is SNTAGT. The CDR3 loop spans 17 amino acids. DNA for the CDR3: TGTGCCAGCAGTGACCCGTCCGGAGCTAGCGGTTACAATGAGCAGTTCTTC. It encodes CASSDPSGASGYNEQFF.

The chain uses TRBV5-1 and TRBJ2-2, with D unresolved. Germline V gene sequence: CDR1 SGHRS, CDR2 YFSETQ. Trimming left V 0 bases short and J 5 bases short, with 5 bases between. The CDR3 is 13 residues long. This CDR3 reads CASSLAGTGELFF. The CDR3 nucleotides read TGCGCCAGCAGCTTGGCGGGTACCGGGGAGCTGTTTTTT.

V gene TRBV7-2 combines with J gene TRBJ2-7; 8 nucleotides line up with TRBD1. This CDR3 has 13 residues. J lost 6 bases, V lost 6 bases, and 7 bases had no gene match. The V gene's germline CDR1 is SGHTA and CDR2 FQGNSA. The DNA of the CDR3 is TGTGCCAGCAGTTTCGGCAGGGGGCGCGAGCAGTACGTC. It codes for CASSFGRGREQYV.

V and J are TRBV19 and TRBJ2-7; D might be TRBD2 (6 bases). This CDR3 has 15 amino acids. Deletions cut 1 base from V and 2 bases from J, with 12 bases between. Germline assignment: CDR1 LNHDA and CDR2 SQIVND (reference sequence). The CDR3 region is CASSIAPRRAYEQYV. The CDR3 DNA reads as TGTGCCAGTAGTATAGCTCCTAGGAGGGCCTACGAGCAGTACGTC.

The rearrangement uses TRBV3-1 (or the pseudogene TRBV3-2) and TRBJ2-3; 12 positions match TRBD2. With 0 bases clipped from V and 3 bases from J, the junction kept 4 bases outside the gene matches. This CDR3 contains 17 residues. From germline, CDR1 is LGHDT and CDR2 YNNKEL (reference sequence). The CDR3 spells CASSQERLAGGTDTQYF. CDR3 DNA: TGTGCCAGCAGCCAAGAAAGGCTAGCGGGAGGGACAGATACGCAGTATTTT.

This chain joins TRBV9 and TRBJ2-7; D may be TRBD2 (5 bases). The ends were cut back, 0 bases at V and 0 bases at J, with 13 bases in the middle. This CDR3 is built from 16 residues. The germline V gene has CDR1 SGDLS and CDR2 YYNGEE. The CDR3 protein is CASSVAGSLASYEQYF. The DNA for the CDR3 is TGTGCCAGCAGCGTAGCTGGGAGCCTAGCCTCCTACGAGCAGTACTTC.

The chain is built from TRBV19 and TRBJ1-5; 9 nucleotides match TRBD1. Germline assignment: CDR1 LNHDA and CDR2 SQIVND (reference sequence). Trimming removed 6 bases from V and 1 base from J; junction bases left unmatched: 1. This CDR3 region has 14 residues. CDR3 in amino acids: CASRGQGSNQPQHF. DNA of the CDR3: TGTGCCAGTAGGGGACAGGGCAGCAATCAGCCCCAGCATTTT.

The chain uses TRBV29-1 and TRBJ1-2; D gene unclear. This CDR3 has 14 amino acids. Germline assignment: CDR1 SQVTM and CDR2 ANQGSEA. V gave up 7 bases and J gave up 5 bases, with 20 bases separating them. The CDR3 nucleotides are TGCAGCGGGGAGACCGAGTTTGGGGTGTATGGCTACACCTTC. Residues: CSGETEFGVYGYTF.

The V and J genes are TRBV2 and TRBJ2-7; maybe TRBD1 (7 bases). This CDR3 spans 16 amino acids. V dropped 1 base and J dropped 4 bases, with 17 bases sitting between them. Germline CDR1 reads SNHLY; CDR2 reads FYNNEI. CDR3 DNA sequence: TGTGCCAGCAGTGAAGGCGGGGCCAGGGGGGTATACGAGCAGTACGTC. Translation: CASSEGGARGVYEQYV.

The genes are TRBV4-2 and TRBJ2-2; TRBD2 matches 11 bases. The J segment lost 7 bases and the V segment lost 2 bases, leaving 12 bases of the junction unmatched. Germline V gene lookup returns CDR1 LGHNA and CDR2 YNFKEQ. CDR3 length equals 18 residues. The CDR3 bases are TGTGCCAGCAGCCAAATCTCTTTAGCGGGGGGGGCTGGCGGGGAGCTGTTTTTT. It encodes CASSQISLAGGAGGELFF.

This rearrangement joins TRBV7-9 to TRBJ1-1; 10 bases match TRBD1. Germline values: CDR1 SEHNR, CDR2 FQNEAQ (reference sequence). V dropped 4 bases and J dropped 10; count of bases not matched to a gene: 0. The CDR3 consists of 11 residues. The CDR3 nucleotides are TGTGCCAGCAGCTGGGACAGGGGAGCTTTCTTT. This encodes CASSWDRGAFF.

The rearrangement joins TRBV20-1 to TRBJ1-2, with D possibly matching TRBD1 (6 bases). CDR1 and CDR2 from the germline V gene are DFQATT and SNEGSKA (reference sequence). There are 11 residues in the CDR3. V was clipped by 5 bases and J by 6 bases, with 10 bases between them. DNA for the CDR3: TGCAGTGCTTCCCACAGGGATGGCTACACCTTC. As protein: CSASHRDGYTF.

This clone has only a few counts. This rearrangement joins TRBV5-1 to TRBJ2-3; D is unresolved. Trimming cost V 4 bases and J 6 bases, with 12 bases left between them. Germline V gives CDR1 SGHRS, CDR2 YFSETQ. The CDR3 extends over 13 amino acids. CDR3 in amino acids: CASSPRPGDTQYF. As DNA, the CDR3 is TGCGCCAGCAGCCCTAGACCTGGGGATACGCAGTATTTT.

In nucleotides, the CDR3 is TGTGCCAGTAGTTCACGCTCAGGGGGGTTCGAGACCCAGTACTTC. Translating it yields CASSSRSGGFETQYF. This rearrangement joins TRBV19 to TRBJ2-5; a possible D gene is TRBD1 (7 bases). With 5 bases removed from V and 5 bases from J, the gap between germline ends came to 18 bases. Germline CDR1 is LNHDA and CDR2 is SQIVND (reference sequence). CDR3 size: 15 residues.

This sequence joins TRBV28 and TRBJ2-7; possible D gene TRBD1, 6 bases. This CDR3 has 17 amino acids. In germline, CDR1 is MDHEN, CDR2 SYDVKM. Deletions cut 5 bases from V and 2 bases from J, with 22 bases between. DNA for the CDR3: TGTGCCAGCAGTGAAACAACAGGGATTTCGGGTCCCTACGAGCAGTACTTC. It yields the protein CASSETTGISGPYEQYF. Filled out from reference TRBV28 and TRBJ2-7, the complete variable domain reads DVKVTQSSRYLVKRTGEKVFLECVQDMDHENMFWYRQDPGLGLRLIYFSYDVKMKEKGDIPEGYSVSREKKERFSLILESASTNQTSMYLCASSETTGISGPYEQYFGPGTRLTVT.

The chain joins TRBV5-5 to TRBJ2-7, with D possibly being TRBD1 (5 bases). CDR1 is SGHKS, CDR2 YYEKEE, per germline (reference sequence). Trimming stripped 3 bases from V and 7 bases from J, with 14 bases between. The CDR3 loop spans 13 amino acids. In nucleotides, the CDR3 is TGTGCCAGCAGCTCCGACAGCTGGTTGGAGCAGTACTTC. This gives the protein CASSSDSWLEQYF.

CDR3 nucleotides: TGTGCCAGCAGCTTAGGAAGGGGGACGCCAGAGAAAAAACTGTTTTTT. Amino acids: CASSLGRGTPEKKLFF. The J gene is TRBJ1-4, the V gene TRBV7-2; D is possibly TRBD1 (6 bases). V dropped 1 base and J dropped 9 bases, with 18 bases sitting between them. Germline CDR1 reads SGHTA; CDR2 reads FQGNSA. CDR3 length equals 16 residues.

V and J are TRBV13 and TRBJ2-3, with 7 positions matching TRBD1. The CDR3 extends over 12 amino acids. V was clipped by 7 bases and J by 14 bases; unmatched bases: 12. Germline loops: CDR1 PRHDT, CDR2 FYEKMQ (reference sequence). CDR3 protein: CASKWKGAKWYF. The CDR3 nucleotides read TGTGCCAGCAAATGGAAGGGGGCTAAGTGGTATTTT.

The chain has TRBV28 and TRBJ1-4; perhaps TRBD1 as D (5 bases). CDR3 size: 14 residues. Germline loops: CDR1 MDHEN, CDR2 SYDVKM. Trimming shortened V by 5 bases and J by 6 bases, and 13 bases separated the two germline ends. CDR3 DNA sequence: TGTGCCAGCAGTCCGGGGGGGACCTATGAAAAACTGTTTTTT. It encodes CASSPGGTYEKLFF.

The rearrangement links TRBV6-1 to TRBJ1-2; D is undetermined. Per the germline V gene, CDR1 is MNHNS and CDR2 is SASEGT. The CDR3 consists of 12 residues. Deletions cut 2 bases from V and 4 bases from J, with 5 bases between. The CDR3 DNA reads TGTGCCAGCAGTGAATCCGGCTATGGCTACACCTTC. As protein: CASSESGYGYTF.

This clone was detected only once. The rearrangement links TRBV6-4 to TRBJ2-3; TRBD1 matches 10 bases. Losses at the gene ends were 5 bases for V and 4 bases for J; bases not matched to a gene: 12. Germline V gene lookup returns CDR1 MRHNA and CDR2 SNTAGT. This CDR3 spans 17 amino acids. The CDR3 reads CASSPTGRTGGPDTQYF. The CDR3 nucleotides are TGTGCCAGCAGTCCCACGGGCCGGACAGGGGGTCCAGATACGCAGTATTTT.

This clone was recorded only once. The chain carries TRBV5-1 and TRBJ1-5; TRBD1 is a possible D gene (5 bases). Germline V CDR1 and CDR2: SGHRS, YFSETQ. Between the trimmed V and J ends, which lost 6 bases and 0 bases, there was a span of 13 bases. The CDR3 has 15 residues. The CDR3 loop reads CASTLDGGSNQPQHF. CDR3 nucleotide sequence: TGCGCCAGCACCCTGGACGGGGGTAGCAATCAGCCCCAGCATTTT. Full variable domain (remainder filled in from reference TRBV5-1 and TRBJ1-5): KAGVTQTPRYLIKTRGQQVTLSCSPISGHRSVSWYQQTPGQGLQFLFEYFSETQRNKGNFPGRFSGRQFSNSRSEMNVSTLELGDSALYLCASTLDGGSNQPQHFGDGTRLSIL.

The CDR3 coding sequence is TGTGCCAGCAGCCATTCCGACAAATTCGGAAAACTGTTTTTT. Translating it yields CASSHSDKFGKLFF. The chain uses TRBV3-1 (or the pseudogene TRBV3-2) and TRBJ1-4; no clear D. The CDR3 has 14 amino acids. The germline V and J ends were trimmed by 3 bases and 10 bases, with 15 bases remaining between them. CDR1 is LGHDT, CDR2 YNNKEL, per germline (reference sequence).

V gene TRBV6-5 combines with J gene TRBJ2-7, with a tentative D call TRBD1 (5 bases). The CDR3 contains 12 residues. The germline gives CDR1 MNHEY, CDR2 SVGAGI. The V gene lost 6 bases and the J gene lost 3 bases, with 9 bases spanning the gap. CDR3 sequence reads: CASRGRGYEQYV. The CDR3 coding sequence is TGTGCCAGCAGGGGAAGGGGCTACGAGCAGTACGTC.

This sequence joins TRBV5-4 and TRBJ2-1; 12 positions agree with TRBD2. The germline CDR1 and CDR2 sequences are SGHNT and YYREEE (reference sequence). The CDR3 has 17 residues. V shed 1 base, J shed 8 bases, and the junction held 10 bases outside the gene matches. CDR3 sequence reads: CASSLPPLAGGQHEQFF. DNA for the CDR3: TGTGCCAGCAGCTTGCCGCCCCTAGCGGGGGGGCAACATGAGCAGTTCTTC.

This sequence joins TRBV30 and TRBJ2-1, with D maybe TRBD1 (5 bases). V lost 6 bases to trimming and J lost 0 bases, with 21 bases between them. The CDR3 has 17 amino acids. The germline V gene has CDR1 GTSNPN and CDR2 SVGIG (reference sequence). The chain's CDR3 is CACQTYIRQSSYNEQFF. CDR3 sequence (DNA): TGTGCCTGTCAGACATATATAAGACAGAGCTCCTACAATGAGCAGTTCTTC.

The chain carries TRBV19 and TRBJ1-4; D unresolved. Germline V CDR1 and CDR2: LNHDA, SQIVND (reference sequence). There are 13 residues in the CDR3. V was trimmed by 5 bases and J by 4 bases, leaving 8 bases between them. The CDR3 loop is CASSLGSNEKLFF. CDR3 nucleotide sequence: TGTGCCAGTAGTCTCGGGAGTAATGAAAAACTGTTTTTT.

This chain uses TRBV12-3 or TRBV12-4 with TRBJ2-5; 8 bases align to TRBD2. V dropped 6 bases and J dropped 5; count of bases not matched to a gene: 5. The CDR3 is made up of 13 amino acids. CDR3 in DNA: TGTGCCAGCAGCTCGGGGGGGTTTGAGACCCAGTACTTC. It is translated as CASSSGGFETQYF.

The chain is built from TRBV28 and TRBJ2-7, with TRBD2 matching over 7 bases. The CDR3 consists of 14 residues. V lost 4 bases and J lost 2; bases outside the gene matches: 5. CDR1 is MDHEN, CDR2 SYDVKM, per germline. CDR3 bases: TGTGCCAGCAGTTCTTCTAGCGGAACCTACGAGCAGTACTTC. As protein: CASSSSSGTYEQYF.